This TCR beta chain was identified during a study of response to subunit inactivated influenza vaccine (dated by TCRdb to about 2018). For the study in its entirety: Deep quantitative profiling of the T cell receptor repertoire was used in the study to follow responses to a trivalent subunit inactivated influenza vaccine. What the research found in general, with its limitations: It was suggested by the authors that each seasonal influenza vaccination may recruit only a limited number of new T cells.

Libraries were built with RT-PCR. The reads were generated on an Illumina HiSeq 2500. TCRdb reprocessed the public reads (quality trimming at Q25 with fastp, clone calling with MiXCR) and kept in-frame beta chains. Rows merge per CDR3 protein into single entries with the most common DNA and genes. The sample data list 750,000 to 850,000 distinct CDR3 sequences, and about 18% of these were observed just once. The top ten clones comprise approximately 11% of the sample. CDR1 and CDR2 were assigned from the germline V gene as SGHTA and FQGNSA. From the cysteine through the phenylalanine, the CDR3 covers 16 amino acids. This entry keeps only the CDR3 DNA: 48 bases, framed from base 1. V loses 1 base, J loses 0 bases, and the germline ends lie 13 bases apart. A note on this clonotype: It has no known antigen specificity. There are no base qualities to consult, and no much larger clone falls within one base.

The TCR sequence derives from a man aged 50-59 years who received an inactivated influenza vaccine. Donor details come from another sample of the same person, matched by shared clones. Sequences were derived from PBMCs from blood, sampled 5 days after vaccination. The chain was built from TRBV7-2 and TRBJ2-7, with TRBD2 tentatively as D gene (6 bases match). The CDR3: CASSLVGGVDSYEQYF. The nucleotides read TGTGCCAGCAGCTTAGTTGGCGGGGTCGACTCCTACGAGCAGTACTTC.